The source of this TCR beta chain is a study of blood T cell repertoires in COVID-19. Study in general: COVID-19 samples, acute and convalescent, were from the United States, Italy and Spain. In each case, the material was cDNA or gDNA derived from T cells, B-cell-depleted T cells, or PBMCs.

The V end was cut by 1 base, the J end by 5 bases, with 7 bases between. The length of the CDR3 is 13 residues. From germline, CDR1 is KGHDR and CDR2 SFDVKD. As processed by the authors: Amplification from reference gene primers served as the basis for estimated nucleated cell counts. Sequenced by immunoSEQ multiplex PCR; TCRdb stores in-frame clones only, minus some. From that table come the V and J calls and clone size; the DNA was used to work out D and trimming. This sample has more than 250,000 clones, with around 87% found just once. Sequencing was done on a sample of peripheral blood. This receptor was obtained from a man between 50 and 59 years old with active or convalescent COVID-19. This chain connects TRBV24-1 to TRBJ1-1, with a tentative D call TRBD1 (5 bases). DNA for the CDR3: TGTGCCACCAGTGATTTCGGACATACTGAAGCTTTCTTT. It translates to CATSDFGHTEAFF.